These 25 T cell receptor beta chains share one sample of origin, sequenced in a study of PD-1 blockade in classical Hodgkin lymphoma. Time point: cycle 4 day 1 (C4D1), after more than five weeks of nivolumab. After autologous stem cell transplantation all patients relapsed, and prior brentuximab vedotin exposure differed between cohorts. TCRdb keeps only in-frame clones here, not all; method: immunoSEQ multiplex PCR. The sample gives almost 95,000 clones, 75% to 85% of which show up once; over 15% is in the top ten. The input for sequencing was peripheral blood mononuclear cells (PBMCs), taken before the fourth cycle of nivolumab. The receptors come from a human donor with classical Hodgkin lymphoma.

The chain is built from TRBV5-1 and TRBJ2-1; TRBD1 matches at 7 bases. This CDR3 contains 17 residues. With 4 bases clipped from V and 5 bases from J, the junction kept 15 bases outside the gene matches. Germline V CDR1 and CDR2: SGHRS, YFSETQ. The CDR3 here is CASSPEGQPELNNEQFF. The CDR3 DNA is TGCGCCAGCAGCCCCGAGGGACAGCCAGAATTAAACAATGAGCAGTTCTTC.

The rearrangement uses TRBV5-1 and TRBJ2-1, with TRBD2 identical over 9 bases. Germline V lookup: CDR1 SGHRS, CDR2 YFSETQ. CDR3 length: 17 amino acids. V lost 1 base, J lost 3 bases, and 8 bases stayed unmatched. The CDR3 DNA reads as TGCGCCAGCAGCTTGACGCGGGAGGGCCGGTTCTACAATGAGCAGTTCTTC. Residues: CASSLTREGRFYNEQFF.

Here the CDR3 reads CASSFSGLDTEAFF. For the CDR3, the DNA is TGCGCCAGCAGCTTTTCAGGGCTAGACACTGAAGCTTTCTTT. The chain couples TRBV5-1 to TRBJ1-1, with D possibly TRBD1 on 5 matching bases. V dropped 2 bases and J dropped 3 bases, with 11 bases sitting between them. The length of the CDR3 is 14 residues. Per the germline V gene, CDR1 is SGHRS and CDR2 is YFSETQ.

V gene TRBV30 combines with J gene TRBJ2-7, with unresolved D. Trimming removed 5 bases from V and 0 bases from J, with 14 bases in between. The germline V gene encodes CDR1 GTSNPN and CDR2 SVGIG (reference sequence). The CDR3 spans 14 residues. CDR3 sequence: CAWSTTHTSYEQYF. DNA of the CDR3: TGTGCCTGGTCGACGACCCACACCTCCTACGAGCAGTACTTC.

V usage is TRBV19 and J usage is TRBJ1-5; D is uncertain. The CDR3 has 17 amino acids. The V and J ends lost 1 base and 0 bases respectively, with 13 bases between them. Germline CDR1 is LNHDA and CDR2 is SQIVND (reference sequence). The CDR3 loop reads CASSIGRRELSNQPQHF. The CDR3 nucleotides are TGTGCCAGTAGTATAGGCCGACGGGAACTTAGCAATCAGCCCCAGCATTTT.

This clone came up a few times. The chain recombines TRBV28 with TRBJ2-7, with D possibly matching TRBD1 (5 bases). CDR1 is MDHEN and CDR2 is SYDVKM in the germline V gene. The CDR3 loop spans 15 amino acids. Trimming cost V 6 bases and J 3 bases, with 18 bases left between them. The CDR3 DNA follows: TGTGCCAGCAGCCCCACGCCAGGGTTGGGCTACGAGCAGTACTTC. This gives the protein CASSPTPGLGYEQYF.

The V gene is TRBV19, the J gene TRBJ1-2; 10 bases are a match to TRBD1. CDR1 and CDR2 from the germline V gene are LNHDA and SQIVND (reference sequence). The CDR3 sequence is 16 residues long. The ends lost 3 bases at V and 5 bases at J; junction bases unmatched: 9. CDR3 in DNA: TGTGCCAGTAGTATCGGCGGGACAGGGGAAAGATATGGCTACACCTTC. Translated, it gives CASSIGGTGERYGYTF.

This chain joins TRBV5-4 and TRBJ2-7; possibly TRBD2 for D (7 bases). Germline values: CDR1 SGHNT, CDR2 YYREEE (reference sequence). The CDR3 covers 13 residues. The germline V and J ends were trimmed by 6 bases and 3 bases, with 13 bases remaining between them. CDR3 DNA sequence: TGTGCCAGCACTTGGAGGGGGGGCTACGAGCAGTACTTC. Its translation is CASTWRGGYEQYF.

The chain is built from TRBV5-1 and TRBJ1-5; D perhaps matches TRBD1 (5 bases). Germline CDR1 is SGHRS and CDR2 is YFSETQ. The CDR3 sequence is 15 residues long. The V gene lost 5 bases and the J gene lost 1 base, with 13 bases spanning the gap. CDR3 in DNA: TGCGCCAGCAGAAGAGGGGACTTGAGCAATCAGCCCCAGCATTTT. Residues: CASRRGDLSNQPQHF. The complete variable domain, with remaining parts taken from reference TRBV5-1 and TRBJ1-5, reads KAGVTQTPRYLIKTRGQQVTLSCSPISGHRSVSWYQQTPGQGLQFLFEYFSETQRNKGNFPGRFSGRQFSNSRSEMNVSTLELGDSALYLCASRRGDLSNQPQHFGDGTRLSIL.

The rearrangement links TRBV5-1 to TRBJ1-1, with TRBD1 as a possible D gene (5 bases). The V end lost 0 bases, the J end lost 7 bases, and 10 bases lay between the germline ends. CDR1 SGHRS and CDR2 YFSETQ come from the germline V gene. The CDR3 loop spans 13 amino acids. The CDR3: CASSLAGSFEAFF. The CDR3 DNA sequence: TGCGCCAGCAGCTTGGCAGGGTCCTTTGAAGCTTTCTTT.

The chain joins TRBV2 to TRBJ2-3, with 9 bases lining up with TRBD2. This CDR3 contains 15 residues. Germline trimming cut 5 bases from V and 0 bases from J; bases unmatched to any gene: 3. From germline, CDR1 is SNHLY and CDR2 FYNNEI. The CDR3 bases are TGTGCCAGCAGTTGGACTAGCGCTAGCACAGATACGCAGTATTTT. It is translated as CASSWTSASTDTQYF.

The V and J genes are TRBV5-1 and TRBJ1-1; D possibly corresponds to TRBD1 (6 bases). CDR3 length equals 15 residues. Germline V gene sequence: CDR1 SGHRS, CDR2 YFSETQ. V was trimmed by 3 bases and J by 1 base, leaving 13 bases between them. CDR3 bases: TGCGCCAGCAGCTGGGGGGTACAGGGGAACACTGAAGCTTTCTTT. Its translation is CASSWGVQGNTEAFF.

The chain is built from TRBV6-5 and TRBJ1-4; D not certain. V lost 2 bases and J 5 bases, leaving 15 bases between the germline ends. Germline V gene sequence: CDR1 MNHEY, CDR2 SVGAGI. CDR3 length equals 16 residues. CDR3 residues: CASSYSDPGRNEKLFF. CDR3 coding DNA: TGTGCCAGCAGTTACAGCGATCCGGGCCGGAATGAAAAACTGTTTTTT.

This clone turned up a few times. The chain has TRBV5-6 and TRBJ2-5, with 9 bases aligning to TRBD2. Trimming at V came to 0 bases and at J to 5 bases, leaving 5 bases not matched to a gene. Germline V gene lookup returns CDR1 SGHDT and CDR2 YYEEEE. The CDR3 totals 15 residues. The CDR3 DNA reads as TGTGCCAGCAGCTTGGTGGCGGGAGGGCCTGAGACCCAGTACTTC. It translates to CASSLVAGGPETQYF.

The chain recombines TRBV7-2 with TRBJ2-3; the D is unclear. CDR3 length: 14 amino acids. Germline-derived CDR1 and CDR2 are SGHTA and FQGNSA. Trimming removed 1 base at V and 3 bases at J, with 8 bases between. The CDR3 region has the DNA TGTGCCAGCAGCTTAGAAGCAGTTACAGATACGCAGTATTTT. As protein: CASSLEAVTDTQYF.

CDR3 loop: CASSTSGSLTDTQYF. CDR3 nucleotides: TGTGCCAGTAGTACTAGCGGGTCGCTCACAGATACGCAGTATTTT. V gene TRBV19 combines with J gene TRBJ2-3; TRBD2 matches 8 bases. The CDR3 consists of 15 residues. V trimming: 4 bases; J trimming: 2 bases; junction bases outside the gene matches: 5. CDR1 is LNHDA and CDR2 is SQIVND in the germline V gene (reference sequence).

The chain uses TRBV29-1 and TRBJ2-3; D unclear. CDR1 SQVTM and CDR2 ANQGSEA come from the germline V gene. The CDR3 consists of 12 residues. Between the trimmed V and J ends, which lost 1 base and 5 bases, there was a span of 7 bases. DNA of the CDR3: TGCAGCGTTGAAGCACCAGGAGATACGCAGTATTTT. Protein: CSVEAPGDTQYF.

The rearrangement uses TRBV25-1 and TRBJ1-2; D is uncertain. Trimming shortened V by 5 bases and J by 4 bases, and 11 bases separated the two germline ends. The V gene's germline CDR1 is MGHDK and CDR2 SYGVNS. The CDR3 has 13 residues. DNA for the CDR3: TGTGCCAGCAGTTACGGGAGCCCCTATGGCTACACCTTC. This codes for CASSYGSPYGYTF.

In its sample, this clone was seen once. The gene calls are TRBV15 and TRBJ2-3; TRBD2 aligns across 10 bases. V lost 5 bases to trimming and J lost 1 base; unmatched junction nucleotides: 12. The CDR3 loop spans 18 amino acids. Germline CDR1 and CDR2: LNHNV and YYDKDF (reference sequence). The CDR3 nucleotides read TGTGCCACCAGCGCTCCCAGCGGGAGGGCCGGGGGCACAGATACGCAGTATTTT. It specifies CATSAPSGRAGGTDTQYF. Full variable domain (remainder filled in from reference TRBV15 and TRBJ2-3): DAMVIQNPRYQVTQFGKPVTLSCSQTLNHNVMYWYQQKSSQAPKLLFHYYDKDFNNEADTPDNFQSRRPNTSFCFLDIRSPGLGDTAMYLCATSAPSGRAGGTDTQYFGPGTRLTVL.

The chain recombines TRBV5-4 with TRBJ2-7; 11 bases fit TRBD2. J gave up 3 bases and V 4 bases, and 6 bases lay outside the gene matches. The CDR3 length is 15 residues. The germline CDR1 and CDR2 sequences are SGHNT and YYREEE (reference sequence). The CDR3 reads CASSARLAGFYEQYF. The CDR3 DNA reads as TGTGCCAGCAGCGCCAGACTAGCGGGATTCTACGAGCAGTACTTC.

The chain recombines TRBV7-9 with TRBJ2-5; D call uncertain. Germline CDR1 is SEHNR and CDR2 is FQNEAQ (reference sequence). The CDR3 is 14 residues long. Trimming removed 2 bases from V and 5 bases from J, with 12 bases in between. CDR3 loop: CASSLSRAGETQYF. CDR3 DNA: TGTGCCAGCAGCTTATCTAGGGCCGGGGAGACCCAGTACTTC. Together with reference TRBV7-9 and TRBJ2-5, the CDR3 gives the full variable domain: DTGVSQNPRHKITKRGQNVTFRCDPISEHNRLYWYRQTLGQGPEFLTYFQNEAQLEKSRLLSDRFSAERPKGSFSTLEIQRTEQGDSAMYLCASSLSRAGETQYFGPGTRLLVL.

V usage is TRBV25-1 and J usage is TRBJ2-3; 7 nucleotides agree with TRBD2. Germline V gene data show CDR1 as MGHDK and CDR2 as SYGVNS. With V trimmed by 0 bases and J by 3 bases, 6 bases remained unmatched. This CDR3 region has 16 residues. DNA of the CDR3: TGTGCCAGCAGTGAATATGGTGGCGGGAGAACAGATACGCAGTATTTT. Amino acid sequence: CASSEYGGGRTDTQYF. The entire variable domain, with the rest obtained from reference TRBV25-1 and TRBJ2-3, is as follows: EADIYQTPRYLVIGTGKKITLECSQTMGHDKMYWYQQDPGMELHLIHYSYGVNSTEKGDLSSESTVSRIRTEHFPLTLESARPSHTSQYLCASSEYGGGRTDTQYFGPGTRLTVL.

V is TRBV4-2 and J is TRBJ1-4; TRBD1 matches 7 bases. Germline V gene sequence: CDR1 LGHNA, CDR2 YNFKEQ. The CDR3 is made up of 16 amino acids. After removal of 3 bases from V and 5 bases from J, the junction contained 9 bases not matched to a gene. This CDR3 reads CASSHGGNRGNEKLFF. As DNA, the CDR3 is TGTGCCAGCAGCCACGGGGGCAACAGGGGAAATGAAAAACTGTTTTTT.

In the case of this clone: The same CDR3 arises from other DNA sequences in this sample as well. The rearrangement uses TRBV19 and TRBJ2-1; the match to TRBD2 covers 12 bases. Trimming cost V 5 bases and J 4 bases; bases outside gene matches: 3. This CDR3 has 15 amino acids. Germline V gene lookup returns CDR1 LNHDA and CDR2 SQIVND (reference sequence). The chain's CDR3 is CASSGGLAGYNEQFF. DNA for the CDR3: TGTGCCAGTAGTGGGGGACTAGCGGGTTACAATGAGCAGTTCTTC.

This clone appeared a single time. The rearrangement links TRBV6-6 to TRBJ1-6, with TRBD1 matching over 7 bases. This CDR3 contains 13 residues. The germline V gene has CDR1 MNHNY and CDR2 SVGAGI (reference sequence). V shed 1 base and J 18 bases; nucleotides not matched to a gene: 9. The CDR3 sequence: CASSYFPDRAPHF. The CDR3 DNA is TGTGCCAGCAGTTACTTCCCTGACAGGGCTCCCCACTTT.